This record concerns one TCR beta chain sequence. This sample is part of a study of T cells in Graves' hyperthyroidism and ophthalmopathy. Trimming took 3 bases from V and 5 from J, leaving 14 bases between them. Germline values: CDR1 SGDLS, CDR2 YYNGEE. The CDR3 consists of 14 residues. No progression to ophthalmopathy during 18 months of follow-up defined stable disease. Diagnosing involved the use of clinical symptoms, serum thyroxine and TRAb, thyroid ultrasound and orbital computed tomography. RNA transcripts provided the source from which TCR beta CDR3 regions were amplified. HTBI primers drove first-round RT-PCR of the TCR CDR3. TCRdb passed the multiplex PCR reads through MiXCR, listing each CDR3 protein once. The sample has 350,000 to 500,000 distinct CDR3 sequences; around 13% are singletons.

Sequences were obtained from blood. The rearrangement uses TRBV9 and TRBJ2-5; no firm D call. The clonotype originates from a woman aged 18-29 years with Graves' hyperthyroidism. Here the CDR3 reads CASSASDIHETQYF. DNA for the CDR3: TGTGCCAGCAGCGCCTCCGACATCCACGAGACCCAGTACTTC.